This T cell receptor (beta chain) is from a study of blood T cell repertoires in COVID-19. Turning to the study itself: The analysed material was cDNA or gDNA that came from T cells, B-cell-depleted T cells, or PBMCs.

Original analysis: Estimation of nucleated cell counts was performed using reference gene primer amplification. The protocol was immunoSEQ multiplex PCR, while the TCRdb copy is restricted to in-frame clones and leaves out a portion. The DNA was the basis for D and trimming; V, J and clone size are from that table. The repertoire has roughly 300,000 clones, more than 70% of them found once; the top ten carry 0.95% to 1.5%. Germline loops: CDR1 WSHSY, CDR2 SAAADI. Trimming cost V 8 bases and J 7 bases; bases outside gene matches: 15. This CDR3 region has 15 residues. The sequence was obtained from a woman between 50 and 59 years old with acute or convalescent COVID-19. Sequencing input: peripheral blood. The V call is TRBV10-2, the J call TRBJ2-5; TRBD2 aligns across 8 bases. This CDR3 reads CASGWAGGTPGTQYF. Here the CDR3 DNA reads TGCGCCAGCGGCTGGGCGGGGGGAACTCCGGGGACCCAGTACTTC.